These 17 T cell receptor beta chains came from one sample sequenced in a study of T cell clonality in common variable immunodeficiency. Overall study findings and caveats: Common variable immunodeficiency TCR beta sequences reportedly had fewer deletions and N-nucleotide insertions.

These receptors have no identified antigens. Produced via immunoSEQ multiplex PCR; TCRdb's table is partial and in-frame only. This repertoire holds roughly 30,000 clones, and none appear only once. The sequencing sample was made of peripheral blood mononuclear cells. Every receptor here comes from a human donor with common variable immunodeficiency.

In this sample, this clone turned up many times. From the germline J gene comes the end of the CDR3, since the read stops 3 residues before it. The chain carries TRBV2 and TRBJ2-1; tentative D call: TRBD2 (5 bases). CDR3 length: 13 amino acids. V was trimmed by 8 bases and J by 3 bases, leaving 11 bases between them. Per germline, CDR1 SNHLY and CDR2 FYNNEI. Partial CDR3 DNA: TGTGCCAGCCGGCTAGCAGGCTACAATGAG. As protein: CASRLAGYNE. The whole CDR3 sequence reads CASRLAGYNEQFF.

This clone was counted a few times. The CDR3 end lies 3 residues beyond the end of the read and is filled in from the germline J gene. This sequence joins TRBV19 and TRBJ2-7, with TRBD2 matching 8 bases. The CDR3 is made up of 14 amino acids. Germline V gene data show CDR1 as LNHDA and CDR2 as SQIVND (reference sequence). V dropped 6 bases and J dropped 5; count of bases not matched to a gene: 9. CDR3 sequence: CASSGLAAAHEQYF. CDR3 DNA, as far as it was read: TGTGCCAGTAGCGGACTAGCTGCGGCCCACGAG.

This clone turned up a few times. Read data end 3 residues before the CDR3 end; the end is taken from the germline J gene. The rearrangement joins TRBV7-9 to TRBJ2-1; D call uncertain. The V end lost 2 bases, the J end lost 3 bases, and 5 bases lay between the germline ends. The CDR3 is 13 amino acids. Germline V gene data show CDR1 as SEHNR and CDR2 as FQNEAQ (reference sequence). The DNA read from the CDR3 is TGTGCCAGCAGCTTAAACAGCTACAATGAG. Amino acid sequence: CASSLNSYNE. The whole CDR3 is CASSLNSYNEQFF.

In its sample, this clone was seen many times. The read ends 3 residues early relative to the CDR3; the germline J gene fills the gap. The chain has TRBV20-1 and TRBJ2-7, with 10 positions matching TRBD2. This CDR3 spans 12 amino acids. Looked up from germline, CDR1 is DFQATT and CDR2 is SNEGSKA (reference sequence). The V and J ends lost 5 bases and 6 bases, in that order; junction bases with no gene match: 4. CDR3 loop: CSARGLAAEQYF. The DNA read from the CDR3 is TGCAGTGCTCGTGGACTAGCGGCCGAG.

This clone turned up a few times. The read gets to within 3 residues of the CDR3 end, and the germline J gene fills in the rest. The V gene is TRBV19, the J gene TRBJ2-7; D not certain. Germline CDR1 is LNHDA and CDR2 is SQIVND (reference sequence). Trimming took off 4 bases at V and 1 base at J, with 8 bases between the two ends. There are 13 residues in the CDR3. CDR3 DNA (partial): TGTGCCAGTAGTAATAGGGTATCCTACGAG. This codes for CASSNRVSYE. The CDR3 as a whole reads CASSNRVSYEQYF.

This clone was detected ten times or more. The DNA read from the CDR3 is TGTGCCAGCAGACCCCTTGGGGGCGGGAGGGCCTGGGCTGAG. Translating it yields CASRPLGGGRAWAE. The whole CDR3 protein is CASRPLGGGRAWAEQFF. The chain joins TRBV2 to TRBJ2-1, with 9 bases aligning to TRBD2. The CDR3 end is not reached by the read, which stops 3 residues before it; the germline J gene fills it in. The CDR3 is made up of 17 amino acids. Per germline, CDR1 SNHLY and CDR2 FYNNEI. J lost 9 bases, V lost 6 bases, and 18 bases had no gene match. The full variable domain, completed using reference TRBV2 and TRBJ2-1, is EPEVTQTPSHQVTQMGQEVILRCVPISNHLYFYWYRQILGQKVEFLVSFYNNEISEKSEIFDDQFSVERPDGSNFTLKIRSTKLEDSAMYFCASRPLGGGRAWAEQFFGPGTRLTVL.

This clone was found many times. The read ends 3 residues early relative to the CDR3; the germline J gene fills the gap. The chain couples TRBV5-8 to TRBJ2-3; D remains unclear. The germline V and J ends were trimmed by 0 bases and 2 bases, with 7 bases remaining between them. The V gene's germline CDR1 is SGHTS and CDR2 YDEGEE. The CDR3 is 14 residues long. The CDR3 reads CASSLETATDTQYF. The DNA read from the CDR3 is TGTGCCAGCAGCTTGGAAACAGCCACAGATACG.

This clone was counted only a few times. The read ends 3 residues shy of where the CDR3 ends; the end is completed using the germline J gene. The chain uses TRBV7-8 and TRBJ2-5; TRBD2 matches 12 bases. CDR1 is SGHVS and CDR2 is FQNEAQ in the germline V gene. This CDR3 comprises 15 residues. The V and J ends lost 4 bases and 5 bases, in that order; junction bases with no gene match: 5. CDR3 DNA, as far as it was read: TGTGCCAGCAGCTCACGACTAGCGGGAGTTGAGACC. Protein product: CASSSRLAGVET. The whole CDR3 sequence reads CASSSRLAGVETQYF. Full variable domain (outside the CDR3, taken from reference TRBV7-8 and TRBJ2-5): GAGVSQSPRYKVAKRGQDVALRCDPISGHVSLFWYQQALGQGPEFLTYFQNEAQLDKSGLPSDRFFAERPEGSVSTLKIQRTQQEDSAVYLCASSSRLAGVETQYFGPGTRLLVL.

Comment on this clone: The same CDR3 arises from other DNA sequences in this sample as well. CDR3 residues: CASSRGQGGSGNTIYF. Partial CDR3 DNA: TGTGCCAGCTCACGGGGACAGGGAGGCTCTGGAAACACC. The J gene is TRBJ1-3, the V gene TRBV18; 9 bases are shared with TRBD1. Coverage ceases 3 residues before the CDR3 finishes, and the germline J gene fills in the end. V lost 4 bases to trimming and J lost 0 bases; unmatched junction nucleotides: 4. The CDR3 runs to 16 residues. The germline CDR1 and CDR2 sequences are KGHSH and LQKENI.

Turning to this clone: With the read ending 3 residues before the CDR3 end, the germline J gene is used to fill in that end. The chain links TRBV7-6 to TRBJ2-5, with 8 bases identical to TRBD1. Per germline, CDR1 SGHVS and CDR2 FNYEAQ. The CDR3 spans 14 residues. V was clipped by 4 bases and J by 4 bases; unmatched bases: 5. The CDR3 sequence: CASSSTGVGETQYF. The covered CDR3 bases are TGTGCCAGCAGCTCGACAGGGGTAGGAGAGACC. The full variable domain, rest sourced from reference TRBV7-6 and TRBJ2-5, is GAGVSQSPRYKVTKRGQDVALRCDPISGHVSLYWYRQALGQGPEFLTYFNYEAQQDKSGLPNDRFSAERPEGSISTLTIQRTEQRDSAMYRCASSSTGVGETQYFGPGTRLLVL.

This clone showed up many times. The read comes to an end 3 residues before the CDR3 does, leaving the germline J gene to fill in the end. This chain connects TRBV18 to TRBJ2-5; D is unclear. Germline CDR1 and CDR2: KGHSH and LQKENI. The CDR3 is made up of 12 amino acids. Trimming removed 2 bases from V and 5 bases from J, with 6 bases in between. CDR3 DNA, as far as it was read: TGTGCCAGCTCACCAGTTCTGGAGACC. Translating gives CASSPVLET. The complete CDR3 reads CASSPVLETQYF. Full variable domain (missing parts from reference TRBV18 and TRBJ2-5): NAGVMQNPRHLVRRRGQEARLRCSPMKGHSHVYWYRQLPEEGLKFMVYLQKENIIDESGMPKERFSAEFPKEGPSILRIQQVVRGDSAAYFCASSPVLETQYFGPGTRLLVL.

Only a few counts were recorded for this clone. Read coverage stops 3 residues before the CDR3 terminus; the germline J gene supplies the remainder. The rearrangement joins TRBV5-1 to TRBJ2-7, with unresolved D. Trimming stripped 2 bases from V and 6 bases from J, with 6 bases between. The length of the CDR3 is 11 residues. The germline V gene encodes CDR1 SGHRS and CDR2 YFSETQ. CDR3 sequence: CASSFSSEQYF. The part of the CDR3 DNA that was read is TGCGCCAGCAGCTTCAGTTCCGAG.

As concerns this clone: The read stops 3 residues short of the end of the CDR3; the missing end is completed from the germline J gene. This sequence joins TRBV29-1 and TRBJ2-1, with 15 bases lining up with TRBD2. This CDR3 spans 18 amino acids. The ends lost 6 bases at V and 1 base at J; junction bases unmatched: 10. Germline CDR1 and CDR2: SQVTM and ANQGSEA. The sequenced CDR3 bases are TGCAGCGTCGACGGGACTAGCGGGAGGATAAGGTCCTACAATGAG. It codes for CSVDGTSGRIRSYNE. The full CDR3 protein reads CSVDGTSGRIRSYNEQFF.

This clone occurred many times. The read gets to within 3 residues of the CDR3 end, and the germline J gene fills in the rest. V and J are TRBV18 and TRBJ1-2, with D possibly TRBD1 on 6 matching bases. The CDR3 has 18 residues. CDR1 is KGHSH, CDR2 LQKENI, per germline. The V end was cut by 4 bases, the J end by 5 bases, with 26 bases between. The sequenced part of the CDR3 DNA is TGTGCCAGCTCACGAGAGACAGGTTCCCCCTCCTCTGCTTATGGC. As protein: CASSRETGSPSSAYG. The CDR3 as a whole reads CASSRETGSPSSAYGYTF.

This clone was counted many times. The DNA ends 3 residues before the CDR3 does, and the rest of the CDR3 is filled in from the germline J gene. The chain is built from TRBV5-5 and TRBJ1-4; D is perhaps TRBD1 (6 bases). V was pared by 4 bases and J by 7 bases, with 11 bases between. CDR1 and CDR2 (germline): SGHKS, YYEKEE (reference sequence). This CDR3 spans 13 amino acids. The sequenced CDR3 bases are TGTGCCAGCAGCCTGAGAGGGGGTGAAAAA. It translates to CASSLRGGEK. The whole CDR3 region reads CASSLRGGEKLFF.

Worth noting for this clone: From the germline J gene comes the end of the CDR3, since the read stops 3 residues before it. The chain recombines TRBV2 with TRBJ2-5, with 9 bases fitting TRBD1. This CDR3 has 15 residues. Germline V CDR1 and CDR2: SNHLY, FYNNEI. V gave up 8 bases and J gave up 1 base; unmatched junction bases: 8. This chain's CDR3 is CASGGQGFAQETQYF. Incomplete CDR3 DNA: TGTGCCAGCGGGGGACAGGGCTTCGCCCAAGAGACC.

This clone was picked up many times. The read ends 3 residues before the CDR3 terminus; that terminus is restored from the germline J gene. The rearrangement uses TRBV6-1 and TRBJ2-7; 10 bases are a match to TRBD2. Losses at the gene ends were 2 bases for V and 2 bases for J; bases not matched to a gene: 3. The CDR3 has 15 residues. CDR1 and CDR2 (germline): MNHNS, SASEGT. Partial CDR3 DNA: TGTGCCAGCAGTGAAAGGACTAGCGGAGCCTACGAG. This translates into CASSERTSGAYE. The whole CDR3 is CASSERTSGAYEQYF.